The 25 T cell receptor beta chains listed next were all sequenced from one sample in a study of blood T cell repertoires in COVID-19. Clones were sequenced by immunoSEQ multiplex PCR, and TCRdb holds only the in-frame ones, with some missing. This sample has under 130,000 clones, with roughly 76% found just once. Sample: peripheral blood. The source of these receptors is a woman between 70 and 85 years old with acute or convalescent COVID-19.

Turning to this clone: Different DNA sequences within this sample yield the same CDR3. The chain is built from TRBV9 and TRBJ2-3, with D perhaps matching TRBD2 (5 bases). V was cut by 0 bases and J by 3 bases, with 5 bases left in between. The CDR3 is 13 amino acids. The germline gives CDR1 SGDLS, CDR2 YYNGEE. The CDR3 DNA is TGTGCCAGCAGCGTAGGAGGGACAGATACGCAGTATTTT. This translates into CASSVGGTDTQYF.

This clone was found a few times. The chain couples TRBV20-1 to TRBJ1-5, with D possibly TRBD1 on 5 matching bases. This CDR3 is 16 amino acids long. Germline V gene data show CDR1 as DFQATT and CDR2 as SNEGSKA (reference sequence). V shed 3 bases and J shed 2 bases, with 17 bases lying between them. DNA of the CDR3: TGCAGTGCTAGTGAAGGCCCCGCGGGGGGCAATCAGCCCCAGCATTTT. The encoded protein is CSASEGPAGGNQPQHF.

This clone was counted a single time. This same CDR3 is encoded by further DNA sequences in the sample. V is TRBV18 and J is TRBJ1-1, with TRBD1 matching over 7 bases. With V trimmed by 5 bases and J by 2 bases, 2 bases remained unmatched. The germline V gene encodes CDR1 KGHSH and CDR2 LQKENI. The CDR3 is 13 amino acids. CDR3 amino acids: CASSDRENTEAFF. CDR3 nucleotides: TGTGCCAGCTCAGACAGGGAAAACACTGAAGCTTTCTTT.

The V gene is TRBV5-6, the J gene TRBJ1-3; no firm D call. The V end lost 0 bases, the J end lost 6 bases, and 13 bases lay between the germline ends. The CDR3 is 15 residues long. CDR1 is SGHDT and CDR2 is YYEEEE in the germline V gene. CDR3 loop: CASSLAGSYSNTIYF. The DNA for the CDR3 is TGTGCCAGCAGCTTGGCCGGTTCCTACTCAAACACCATATATTTT.

CDR3 in amino acids: CASRLADNTGELFF. CDR3 nucleotide sequence: TGTGCCAGCAGACTAGCGGATAACACCGGGGAGCTGTTTTTT. This rearrangement joins TRBV6-5 to TRBJ2-2; TRBD2 agrees at 8 bases. The V gene end was trimmed by 6 bases and the J gene end by 2 bases; junction bases not matched to a gene: 2. Germline V gives CDR1 MNHEY, CDR2 SVGAGI. The CDR3 has 14 residues.

The CDR3 DNA follows: TGTGCCTGGAGTGGAGTCCGGACAGGGACCTATGAAAAACTGTTTTTT. This gives the protein CAWSGVRTGTYEKLFF. The chain employs TRBV30 and TRBJ1-4; the match to TRBD1 covers 8 bases. J lost 6 bases, V lost 1 base, and 10 bases had no gene match. The CDR3 runs to 16 residues. Germline V gene data show CDR1 as GTSNPN and CDR2 as SVGIG (reference sequence).

V is TRBV2 and J is TRBJ1-5; maybe TRBD1 (6 bases). CDR1 and CDR2 (germline): SNHLY, FYNNEI. V shed 11 bases and J shed 0 bases, with 14 bases lying between them. The CDR3 consists of 14 residues. CDR3 sequence: CAGGGQFSNQPQHF. The CDR3 DNA reads as TGTGCCGGGGGGGGGCAGTTTAGCAATCAGCCCCAGCATTTT.

The chain carries TRBV10-2 and TRBJ2-2; 8 bases map to TRBD2. This CDR3 is 15 amino acids long. V dropped 6 bases and J dropped 0; count of bases not matched to a gene: 3. Per germline, CDR1 WSHSY and CDR2 SAAADI. CDR3 nucleotide sequence: TGCGCCAGCAGAACGGGACTAGCGAACACCGGGGAGCTGTTTTTT. It yields the protein CASRTGLANTGELFF.

This clone was picked up a small number of times. The chain carries TRBV4-3 and TRBJ1-3; no firm D call. The germline V gene has CDR1 LGHNA and CDR2 YSLEER. V was trimmed by 0 bases and J by 4 bases, leaving 13 bases between them. The CDR3 runs to 16 residues. The CDR3 protein is CASSQDLTGFGNTIYF. CDR3 sequence (DNA): TGCGCCAGCAGCCAAGATCTCACGGGATTCGGAAACACCATATATTTT.

This clone was counted only a few times. Here the CDR3 reads CASSHGLAGVSAAYNEQFF. CDR3 coding DNA: TGTGCCAGCAGCCACGGACTAGCGGGAGTCTCGGCAGCCTACAATGAGCAGTTCTTC. The rearrangement joins TRBV7-9 to TRBJ2-1, with 13 bases aligning to TRBD2. Germline V gene data show CDR1 as SEHNR and CDR2 as FQNEAQ (reference sequence). The V gene end was trimmed by 5 bases and the J gene end by 2 bases; junction bases not matched to a gene: 12. CDR3 length equals 19 residues.

The rearrangement uses TRBV3-1 (or the pseudogene TRBV3-2) and TRBJ2-7, with TRBD2 identical over 7 bases. CDR1 is LGHDT, CDR2 YNNKEL, per germline (reference sequence). The V and J ends lost 0 bases and 2 bases, in that order; junction bases with no gene match: 4. This CDR3 spans 15 amino acids. This CDR3 is CASSQDLAAAYEQYF. CDR3 in DNA: TGTGCCAGCAGCCAAGATCTAGCGGCCGCCTACGAGCAGTACTTC.

The chain combines TRBV7-9 with TRBJ1-2; 10 nucleotides line up with TRBD1. This CDR3 spans 14 amino acids. Per the germline V gene, CDR1 is SEHNR and CDR2 is FQNEAQ (reference sequence). V lost 5 bases and J lost 7; bases outside the gene matches: 7. CDR3 nucleotides: TGTGCCAGCAGCCGCAGTGACAGGGGGCCTGGCTACACCTTC. Its protein product is CASSRSDRGPGYTF.

The chain is built from TRBV28 and TRBJ2-1, with 15 bases matching TRBD2. The CDR3 spans 14 residues. The junction had 4 bases not matched to a gene; V was cut back by 8 bases and J by 8 bases. CDR1 and CDR2 (germline): MDHEN, SYDVKM. The CDR3 DNA reads as TGTGCCAGCTCCGGGACTAGCGGGAGGTATGAGCAGTTCTTC. Amino acids: CASSGTSGRYEQFF.

The V and J genes are TRBV6-2 or TRBV6-3 and TRBJ2-3, with D possibly TRBD1 on 5 matching bases. The V gene's germline CDR1 is MNHEY and CDR2 SVGEGT. V lost 4 bases to trimming and J lost 2 bases, with 22 bases between them. The CDR3 has 18 amino acids. The DNA for the CDR3 is TGTGCCAGCAGTTCAGGGTCCCAGGGCCTCACTTTCACAGATACGCAGTATTTT. This codes for CASSSGSQGLTFTDTQYF.

J is TRBJ2-1 and V is TRBV14; 8 bases fit TRBD2. The trim removed 3 bases at V and 6 bases at J, leaving 7 bases unmatched. The germline V gene encodes CDR1 SGHDN and CDR2 FVKESK. The CDR3 totals 15 residues. The DNA for the CDR3 is TGTGCCAGCAGCCAGACAAGCGGGAGTGGCAATGAGCAGTTCTTC. Translating it yields CASSQTSGSGNEQFF. Full variable domain (outside the CDR3, taken from reference TRBV14 and TRBJ2-1): EAGVTQFPSHSVIEKGQTVTLRCDPISGHDNLYWYRRVMGKEIKFLLHFVKESKQDESGMPNNRFLAERTGGTYSTLKVQPAELEDSGVYFCASSQTSGSGNEQFFGPGTRLTVL.

The chain joins TRBV18 to TRBJ2-3; TRBD1 aligns across 9 bases. V shed 2 bases and J 3 bases; nucleotides not matched to a gene: 6. The CDR3 runs 16 residues. The germline gives CDR1 KGHSH, CDR2 LQKENI. The CDR3 protein is CASSPETGGLTDTQYF. Written as DNA, the CDR3 is TGTGCCAGCTCACCAGAGACAGGGGGTTTGACAGATACGCAGTATTTT.

The V and J genes are TRBV6-4 and TRBJ2-2, with TRBD1 matching 7 bases. With 3 bases clipped from V and 0 bases from J, the junction kept 4 bases outside the gene matches. CDR3 size: 16 residues. The germline V gene has CDR1 MRHNA and CDR2 SNTAGT. The CDR3 region has the DNA TGTGCCAGCAGTGAGCAGGGGGTCGCGAACACCGGGGAGCTGTTTTTT. Translating it yields CASSEQGVANTGELFF.

The chain carries TRBV30 and TRBJ2-1, with 7 bases lining up with TRBD1. Germline lookup yields CDR1 GTSNPN and CDR2 SVGIG (reference sequence). Germline trimming cut 3 bases from V and 9 bases from J; bases unmatched to any gene: 8. This CDR3 is built from 13 residues. DNA for the CDR3: TGTGCCTGGAGCCCCGACAGGGTCGGTGAGCAGTTCTTC. The encoded protein is CAWSPDRVGEQFF.

This chain joins TRBV6-5 and TRBJ2-1; D is undetermined. Trimming pared 2 bases from V and 2 bases from J, leaving 7 bases between. Germline CDR1 MNHEY, CDR2 SVGAGI. The CDR3 totals 14 residues. The CDR3 region has the DNA TGTGCCAGCAGTTACACCGACACCTACAATGAGCAGTTCTTC. Amino acid sequence: CASSYTDTYNEQFF.

The chain has TRBV18 and TRBJ1-1; D remains unclear. The germline V and J ends were trimmed by 0 bases and 1 base, with 6 bases remaining between them. CDR3 length: 14 amino acids. Germline CDR1 reads KGHSH; CDR2 reads LQKENI. The CDR3, as DNA: TGTGCCAGCTCACCACCGCTAGGGAACACTGAAGCTTTCTTT. It translates to CASSPPLGNTEAFF.

In its sample, this clone was seen many times. Here the CDR3 DNA reads TGTGCCAGCAGCTCACCGGAAGGCGGGAGGGCCGTGGATACGCAGTATTTT. As protein: CASSSPEGGRAVDTQYF. The rearrangement joins TRBV7-9 to TRBJ2-3; 9 bases agree with TRBD2. This CDR3 has 17 residues. V was clipped by 4 bases and J by 6 bases; unmatched bases: 14. Per germline, CDR1 SEHNR and CDR2 FQNEAQ (reference sequence).

The genes are TRBV27 and TRBJ1-3; 10 bases align to TRBD1. CDR3 length: 14 residues. The germline V gene has CDR1 MNHEY and CDR2 SMNVEV (reference sequence). V trimming: 9 bases; J trimming: 4 bases; junction bases outside the gene matches: 6. The CDR3: CASRTGGSGNTIYF. In DNA, the CDR3 is TGTGCCAGTAGGACAGGGGGTTCAGGAAACACCATATATTTT.

The rearrangement uses TRBV5-6 and TRBJ2-3, with D tentatively TRBD1 (6 bases). The ends were cut back, 2 bases at V and 2 bases at J, with 18 bases in the middle. This CDR3 spans 17 amino acids. Germline loops: CDR1 SGHDT, CDR2 YYEEEE. DNA for the CDR3: TGTGCCAGCAGCTTAGTACAGGGAAATTTCCTCACAGATACGCAGTATTTT. Residues: CASSLVQGNFLTDTQYF.

The chain combines TRBV11-2 with TRBJ2-3, with TRBD2 matching over 14 bases. CDR1 SGHAT and CDR2 FQNNGV come from the germline V gene. The CDR3 length is 18 residues. The J segment lost 0 bases and the V segment lost 5 bases, leaving 7 bases of the junction unmatched. CDR3 sequence reads: CASSPRTSGRTSTDTQYF. DNA of the CDR3: TGTGCCAGCAGCCCACGGACTAGCGGGAGGACTAGCACAGATACGCAGTATTTT.

The J gene is TRBJ2-5, the V gene TRBV7-2, with 9 bases matching TRBD2. The CDR3 consists of 15 residues. Germline lookup yields CDR1 SGHTA and CDR2 FQGNSA. Unmatched junction bases numbered 8, after V lost 5 bases and J lost 4 bases. In DNA form, the CDR3 reads TGTGCCAGCAGCCCTAGCGGGGTAACACTAGAGACCCAGTACTTC. This gives the protein CASSPSGVTLETQYF.